Described below is a single T cell receptor (beta chain) sequence and its context. Libraries were prepared by immunoSEQ multiplex PCR; TCRdb keeps only in-frame clonotypes and omits some of them. The repertoire holds about 89,000 clones, with 81% as singletons. The germline V gene encodes CDR1 LNHDA and CDR2 SQIVND (reference sequence). The length of the CDR3 is 18 residues. The trim removed 5 bases at V and 4 bases at J, leaving 14 bases unmatched. The sample originates from a study of blood T cell repertoires in COVID-19. Whole-study context: There were acute and convalescent COVID-19 samples, and they came from the United States, Italy and Spain. PBMCs, B-cell-depleted T cells, or T cells provided the cDNA or gDNA that made up the material.

The V call is TRBV19, the J call TRBJ2-2; 9 bases align to TRBD1. This TCR was sampled from a woman at least 80 years old with acute or convalescent COVID-19. Sequencing was performed on peripheral blood. DNA for the CDR3: TGTGCCAGTAGTTCTTGGGGACAGGGCCTTAGGGGCACCGGGGAGCTGTTTTTT. It is translated as CASSSWGQGLRGTGELFF.